One and the same sample provided the 14 T cell receptor beta chains below, sequenced in a study of cytomegalovirus exposure and HLA in healthy donors. The PCR had 60 Vbeta and 13 Jbeta primers. Some clones are missing from TCRdb's copy, which holds only in-frame ones; the method was immunoSEQ multiplex PCR. The table includes under 170,000 clones, roughly 77% detected once. Material: PBMCs. All receptors derive from a human donor in good health.

V gene TRBV5-1 combines with J gene TRBJ1-1; 10 positions agree with TRBD1. The germline CDR1 and CDR2 sequences are SGHRS and YFSETQ. J was trimmed by 7 bases and V by 0 bases; bases with no gene match: 3. The CDR3 has 14 residues. CDR3 amino acids: CASSLGRDRGEAFF. The CDR3 nucleotides are TGCGCCAGCAGCTTGGGGAGGGACAGGGGTGAAGCTTTCTTT. Supplemented by reference TRBV5-1 and TRBJ1-1, the full variable domain reads KAGVTQTPRYLIKTRGQQVTLSCSPISGHRSVSWYQQTPGQGLQFLFEYFSETQRNKGNFPGRFSGRQFSNSRSEMNVSTLELGDSALYLCASSLGRDRGEAFFGQGTRLTVV.

There are a few counts of this clone. This chain connects TRBV27 to TRBJ2-7; D unresolved. The germline gives CDR1 MNHEY, CDR2 SMNVEV (reference sequence). Trimming removed 5 bases at V and 3 bases at J, with 14 bases between. This CDR3 is built from 14 residues. The CDR3 spells CASSPRENDYEQYF. In DNA, the CDR3 is TGTGCCAGCAGTCCCCGCGAAAACGACTACGAGCAGTACTTC.

V and J are TRBV19 and TRBJ2-1; D is unclear. V gave up 6 bases and J gave up 2 bases, with 11 bases separating them. The CDR3 sequence is 14 residues long. CDR1 is LNHDA and CDR2 is SQIVND in the germline V gene (reference sequence). This CDR3 is CASSQAGPYNEQFF. CDR3 nucleotides: TGTGCCAGTAGCCAAGCTGGGCCCTACAATGAGCAGTTCTTC.

The chain carries TRBV27 and TRBJ1-6; a possible D gene is TRBD1 (6 bases). The CDR3 length is 15 residues. V was trimmed by 3 bases and J by 8 bases, leaving 14 bases between them. The germline V gene has CDR1 MNHEY and CDR2 SMNVEV (reference sequence). DNA of the CDR3: TGTGCCAGCAGTTTCCAGGGGTTTATTGATTCACCCCTCCACTTT. Its translation is CASSFQGFIDSPLHF.

Notes on this clone: One junction end disagrees with the germline gene, perhaps due to a read error. The chain links TRBV6-5 to TRBJ1-5; 8 bases match TRBD1. Germline V gene sequence: CDR1 MNHEY, CDR2 SVGAGI. The CDR3 is 16 amino acids. The CDR3, as DNA: TGTGCCAGCAGTAACTCCGGACAGGGAGGCAATCAGCCCCAGCATTTT. This codes for CASSNSGQGGNQPQHF.

The rearrangement links TRBV7-9 to TRBJ1-3; possibly TRBD1 for D (6 bases). The V end lost 3 bases, the J end lost 3 bases, and 18 bases lay between the germline ends. The germline CDR1 and CDR2 sequences are SEHNR and FQNEAQ (reference sequence). The CDR3 has 17 residues. This CDR3 reads CASSFSGWGPDGNTIYF. In nucleotides, the CDR3 is TGTGCCAGCAGCTTCAGTGGTTGGGGGCCGGATGGAAACACCATATATTTT.

V gene TRBV7-2 combines with J gene TRBJ2-7; D is possibly TRBD2 (5 bases). CDR3 length: 15 amino acids. The germline V gene has CDR1 SGHTA and CDR2 FQGNSA. With 2 bases removed from V and 0 bases from J, the gap between germline ends came to 11 bases. The CDR3 is CASSLFSGNSYEQYF. CDR3 in DNA: TGTGCCAGCAGCTTATTTTCGGGAAACTCCTACGAGCAGTACTTC.

This clone showed up just a few times. The chain links TRBV15 to TRBJ2-1; D perhaps matches TRBD2 (6 bases). Trimming cost V 3 bases and J 1 base, with 7 bases left between them. CDR1 and CDR2 (germline): LNHNV, YYDKDF (reference sequence). This CDR3 spans 14 amino acids. This CDR3 reads CATSSGSSYNEQFF. The CDR3 region has the DNA TGTGCCACCAGCAGCGGGAGTTCCTACAATGAGCAGTTCTTC. Drawing the rest from reference TRBV15 and TRBJ2-1, the complete variable domain is DAMVIQNPRYQVTQFGKPVTLSCSQTLNHNVMYWYQQKSSQAPKLLFHYYDKDFNNEADTPDNFQSRRPNTSFCFLDIRSPGLGDTAMYLCATSSGSSYNEQFFGPGTRLTVL.

The chain has TRBV4-2 and TRBJ2-6, with 9 positions matching TRBD2. The CDR3 extends over 17 amino acids. Germline assignment: CDR1 LGHNA and CDR2 YNFKEQ. With 5 bases clipped from V and 2 bases from J, the junction kept 7 bases outside the gene matches. This CDR3 reads CASSVSGGIAGANVLTF. The CDR3 DNA sequence: TGTGCCAGCAGCGTGAGCGGGGGGATTGCTGGGGCCAACGTCCTGACTTTC.

This clone was observed a handful of times. J is TRBJ1-5 and V is TRBV18; 8 nucleotides line up with TRBD1. Germline CDR1 KGHSH, CDR2 LQKENI. V shed 6 bases, J shed 5 bases, and the junction held 12 bases outside the gene matches. The length of the CDR3 is 16 residues. The CDR3 bases are TGTGCCAGCTCCCCCGCCCCCCCGACAGGGGATCAGCCCCAGCATTTT. Encoded protein: CASSPAPPTGDQPQHF.

The chain uses TRBV28 and TRBJ2-4, with D unclear. There are 13 residues in the CDR3. The V end was cut by 6 bases, the J end by 1 base, with 7 bases between. CDR1 is MDHEN and CDR2 is SYDVKM in the germline V gene. CDR3 DNA sequence: TGTGCCAGCAGGGGCACGGCCAAAAACATTCAGTACTTC. Its translation: CASRGTAKNIQYF.

This chain connects TRBV19 to TRBJ1-5, with TRBD1 matching over 7 bases. Germline-derived CDR1 and CDR2 are LNHDA and SQIVND (reference sequence). CDR3 length: 13 amino acids. Germline trimming cut 4 bases from V and 5 bases from J; bases unmatched to any gene: 2. In DNA form, the CDR3 reads TGTGCCAGTAGTAGACAGGGAGATCAGCCCCAGCATTTT. Its protein product is CASSRQGDQPQHF.

J is TRBJ2-2 and V is TRBV6-6; D is ambiguous. Germline V gene lookup returns CDR1 MNHNY and CDR2 SVGAGI (reference sequence). The V gene lost 7 bases and the J gene lost 0 bases, with 15 bases spanning the gap. This CDR3 is 16 amino acids long. The CDR3 DNA follows: TGTGCCAGCACCATTCCCGGTACAGCGAACACCGGGGAGCTGTTTTTT. Residues: CASTIPGTANTGELFF.

The rearrangement uses TRBV6-5 and TRBJ2-2; maybe TRBD2 (7 bases). In germline, CDR1 is MNHEY, CDR2 SVGAGI. CDR3 length equals 15 residues. The CDR3 is CATKGGDIPTGELFF. CDR3 DNA: TGTGCTACTAAAGGGGGGGATATCCCCACCGGGGAGCTGTTTTTT.